This T cell receptor (beta chain) was obtained from a study of esophageal squamous cell carcinoma under preoperative chemotherapy. The wider study: Samples included peripheral blood T cells as well as tumor-infiltrating lymphocytes.

Via MiXCR, TCRdb re-called the PCR reads, giving one row per CDR3 protein. Of about 30,000 distinct CDR3 sequences listed, roughly half are singletons. As to time point: before preoperative PTX-NDP chemotherapy. Before surgery, patients were given preoperative paclitaxel-nedaplatin chemotherapy. Germline CDR1 is MNHNS and CDR2 is SASEGT. The CDR3 consists of 18 residues. Trimming took off 7 bases at V and 0 bases at J, with 24 bases between the two ends. The sample here was taken from a patient given preoperative chemotherapy. The TCR sequence derives from a human donor with esophageal squamous cell carcinoma. The donor label of this sample is uncertain. The chain links TRBV6-1 to TRBJ1-1; tentatively, D is TRBD1 (5 bases). The CDR3 nucleotides are TGTGCCAGCATGGGAGGGGCGCAGAGGCGTAGGATGAACACTGAAGCTTTCTTT. Encoded protein: CASMGGAQRRRMNTEAFF.